The 18 T cell receptor beta chains given below trace back to one sample, sequenced in a study of Graves' ophthalmopathy and Graves' hyperthyroidism. RNA transcripts provided the template for amplifying TCR beta CDR3 regions. The first-round RT-PCR employed HTBI primers together with the Qiagen OneStep RT-PCR kit. A multiplex PCR was then performed as the second round. In TCRdb, the multiplex PCR reads were re-called with MiXCR into one record per CDR3 protein. The sample yields about 700,000 distinct CDR3 sequences, 35% to 50% seen once. The sample consisted of peripheral blood. The receptors come from an adult man with Graves' ophthalmopathy.

This clonotype was found many times. The chain has TRBV7-3 and TRBJ2-5; tentative D call: TRBD2 (6 bases). The CDR3 length is 13 residues. V gave up 4 bases and J gave up 2 bases, with 8 bases separating them. Germline V CDR1 and CDR2: SGHTA, FQGTGA. DNA for the CDR3: TGTGCCAGCAGCTCGGGACTGCAAGAGACCCAGTACTTC. Amino acids: CASSSGLQETQYF.

The V gene is TRBV10-3, the J gene TRBJ2-7; the match to TRBD1 covers 10 bases. CDR1 ENHRY and CDR2 SYGVKD come from the germline V gene. CDR3 length: 14 amino acids. The J segment lost 7 bases and the V segment lost 4 bases, leaving 7 bases of the junction unmatched. The CDR3 DNA reads as TGTGCCATCAGTGTGGGACAGGGGTCCGGGGAGCAGTACTTC. Its protein product is CAISVGQGSGEQYF.

This clonotype occurred many times. The V call is TRBV7-3, the J call TRBJ1-1; TRBD1 might be the D (5 bases). The CDR3 contains 13 residues. Germline values: CDR1 SGHTA, CDR2 FQGTGA. V lost 6 bases, J lost 4 bases, and 12 bases lay in between. CDR3 amino acids: CASSYDGGTEAFF. The DNA for the CDR3 is TGTGCCAGCAGTTATGACGGGGGCACTGAAGCTTTCTTT.

This clonotype was seen more than once but under ten times. This chain links TRBV5-5 with TRBJ1-4; D might be TRBD1 (5 bases). V lost 3 bases and J 4 bases, leaving 16 bases between the germline ends. This CDR3 is 16 amino acids long. CDR1 is SGHKS, CDR2 YYEKEE, per germline (reference sequence). In DNA, the CDR3 is TGTGCCAGCAGCTCCCTGCGGCAGGGAAGTAATGAAAAACTGTTTTTT. It codes for CASSSLRQGSNEKLFF.

The table lists this clonotype with many counts. The V gene is TRBV15, the J gene TRBJ2-7, with D possibly being TRBD2 (5 bases). This CDR3 comprises 13 residues. The germline V gene encodes CDR1 LNHNV and CDR2 YYDKDF (reference sequence). Trimming removed 3 bases from V and 1 base from J, with 7 bases in between. The CDR3 nucleotides are TGTGCCACCAGCAGGGACTTATCCTACGAGCAGTACTTC. It yields the protein CATSRDLSYEQYF.

This clonotype has a handful of counts. V usage is TRBV2 and J usage is TRBJ2-2, with D uncertain. The germline V gene encodes CDR1 SNHLY and CDR2 FYNNEI. The germline V and J ends were trimmed by 6 bases and 7 bases, with 18 bases remaining between them. CDR3 size: 15 residues. The CDR3 nucleotides read TGTGCCAGCAGCCAAGCTCGCTACGTCGGCGGGGAGCTGTTTTTT. Translation: CASSQARYVGGELFF. Together with reference TRBV2 and TRBJ2-2, the CDR3 gives the full variable domain: EPEVTQTPSHQVTQMGQEVILRCVPISNHLYFYWYRQILGQKVEFLVSFYNNEISEKSEIFDDQFSVERPDGSNFTLKIRSTKLEDSAMYFCASSQARYVGGELFFGEGSRLTVL.

This clonotype was detected once. The chain joins TRBV7-6 to TRBJ2-5; 8 bases fit TRBD2. Germline trimming cut 1 base from V and 1 base from J; bases unmatched to any gene: 2. The CDR3 covers 15 residues. CDR1 and CDR2 from the germline V gene are SGHVS and FNYEAQ. The CDR3 is CASSLDTSGQETQYF. For the CDR3, the DNA is TGTGCCAGCAGCTTAGATACTAGCGGCCAAGAGACCCAGTACTTC.

This clonotype has only a few counts. The chain joins TRBV10-3 to TRBJ2-7; perhaps TRBD1 as D (7 bases). Germline values: CDR1 ENHRY, CDR2 SYGVKD. The CDR3 spans 13 residues. Trimming cost V 10 bases and J 0 bases, with 13 bases left between them. The CDR3 DNA reads as TGTGCCACCGCGGGACAGCCCTCCTACGAGCAGTACTTC. Encoded protein: CATAGQPSYEQYF.

The chain carries TRBV10-3 and TRBJ1-5; D may be TRBD1 (5 bases). Trimming shortened V by 3 bases and J by 0 bases, and 12 bases separated the two germline ends. CDR3 size: 16 residues. Germline-derived CDR1 and CDR2 are ENHRY and SYGVKD. CDR3 bases: TGTGCCATCAGTGAAATGGGGGACGGTAGCAATCAGCCCCAGCATTTT. Protein: CAISEMGDGSNQPQHF.

The rearrangement links TRBV5-4 to TRBJ2-7; 7 bases map to TRBD2. The CDR3 sequence is 14 residues long. Germline values: CDR1 SGHNT, CDR2 YYREEE (reference sequence). The J segment lost 5 bases and the V segment lost 2 bases, leaving 7 bases of the junction unmatched. The CDR3 DNA follows: TGTGCCAGCAGCTTAGGGCGGGAGTCCGACGAGCAGTACTTC. Its protein is CASSLGRESDEQYF.

This clonotype appeared many times. The V call is TRBV29-1, the J call TRBJ1-1; D possibly corresponds to TRBD1 (5 bases). V was shortened by 6 bases and J by 6 bases, with 17 bases between the two germline ends. CDR3 length equals 13 residues. In germline, CDR1 is SQVTM, CDR2 ANQGSEA. CDR3 protein: CSVTFLGVAEAFF. The CDR3, as DNA: TGCAGCGTCACTTTCCTGGGGGTTGCTGAAGCTTTCTTT.

This chain connects TRBV7-9 to TRBJ1-1, with 7 bases lining up with TRBD1. This CDR3 spans 16 amino acids. Germline trimming cut 6 bases from V and 6 bases from J; bases unmatched to any gene: 16. The germline V gene encodes CDR1 SEHNR and CDR2 FQNEAQ (reference sequence). The CDR3 region is CASRWDSRGSYAEAFF. In DNA form, the CDR3 reads TGTGCCAGCAGGTGGGACTCCAGGGGGTCGTACGCTGAAGCTTTCTTT.

This clonotype was seen only once. The J gene is TRBJ1-5, the V gene TRBV24-1, with D possibly being TRBD1 (5 bases). The germline V gene has CDR1 KGHDR and CDR2 SFDVKD. V was pared by 4 bases and J by 4 bases, with 10 bases between. The CDR3 contains 14 residues. In DNA, the CDR3 is TGTGCCACCAGTGACCCAGGGCGGAATCAGCCCCAGCATTTT. Residues: CATSDPGRNQPQHF.

The chain is built from TRBV20-1 and TRBJ2-5; possible D gene TRBD1, 6 bases. Germline lookup yields CDR1 DFQATT and CDR2 SNEGSKA (reference sequence). Trimming cost V 3 bases and J 1 base, with 15 bases left between them. This CDR3 region has 15 residues. This CDR3 reads CSASFAGASQETQYF. The CDR3 nucleotides read TGCAGTGCTAGTTTCGCAGGGGCCTCCCAAGAGACCCAGTACTTC.

Concerning this clonotype itself: The junction differs from germline at one of its ends, possibly a read error. This chain links TRBV7-9 with TRBJ2-2; 7 nucleotides line up with TRBD1. This CDR3 has 15 amino acids. CDR1 and CDR2 (germline): SEHNR, FQNEAQ (reference sequence). The DNA of the CDR3 is TGCGCCAGCAGCCAGGGACAGCTTGACACCGGGGAGCTGTTTTTT. Its translation is CASSQGQLDTGELFF.

The chain recombines TRBV5-1 with TRBJ2-3; 7 bases are shared with TRBD1. The ends lost 4 bases at V and 3 bases at J; junction bases unmatched: 5. CDR1 and CDR2 from the germline V gene are SGHRS and YFSETQ. This CDR3 has 14 amino acids. The CDR3 reads CASSRGLGTDTQYF. CDR3 nucleotides: TGCGCCAGCAGCAGGGGGCTTGGTACAGATACGCAGTATTTT.

Many counts were recorded for this clonotype. This chain joins TRBV20-1 and TRBJ1-6; perhaps TRBD1 as D (6 bases). This CDR3 contains 13 residues. CDR1 is DFQATT and CDR2 is SNEGSKA in the germline V gene (reference sequence). Trimming pared 7 bases from V and 6 bases from J, leaving 13 bases between. CDR3 sequence: CSVSGHINSPLHF. DNA of the CDR3: TGCAGTGTGTCGGGACATATTAATTCACCCCTCCACTTT.

This clonotype was found many times. V and J are TRBV14 and TRBJ1-2, with 7 bases identical to TRBD1. CDR1 and CDR2 from the germline V gene are SGHDN and FVKESK. The CDR3 extends over 14 amino acids. The J segment lost 2 bases and the V segment lost 3 bases, leaving 3 bases of the junction unmatched. CDR3 amino acids: CASSHLQGNYGYTF. In DNA form, the CDR3 reads TGTGCCAGCAGCCACCTACAGGGGAACTATGGCTACACCTTC.